The 29 T cell receptor beta chains reported below all come from one sample, sequenced in a study of cytomegalovirus exposure and HLA in healthy donors. This PCR relied on a set of 60 Vbeta primers and 13 Jbeta primers. The protocol was immunoSEQ multiplex PCR, while the TCRdb copy is restricted to in-frame clones and leaves out a portion. The sample has 130,000 to 150,000 clones, over 75% seen once. The specimen was PBMCs. All receptors derive from a man between 25 and 39 years old in good health and CMV-seropositive.

Only one count was recorded for this clone. The chain couples TRBV6-6 to TRBJ1-1; 9 nucleotides line up with TRBD1. The V gene's germline CDR1 is MNHNY and CDR2 SVGAGI (reference sequence). The CDR3 has 14 residues. The V gene end was trimmed by 4 bases and the J gene end by 1 base; junction bases not matched to a gene: 1. The CDR3 reads CASSLQGANTEAFF. DNA for the CDR3: TGTGCCAGCAGTTTACAGGGGGCGAACACTGAAGCTTTCTTT.

The rearrangement links TRBV29-1 to TRBJ2-6; TRBD1 aligns across 9 bases. Trimming removed 7 bases from V and 1 base from J; junction bases left unmatched: 5. CDR1 is SQVTM, CDR2 ANQGSEA, per germline. CDR3 length: 15 residues. Here the CDR3 reads CSASGTGSGANVLTF. As DNA, the CDR3 is TGCAGCGCCTCCGGGACAGGGTCTGGGGCCAACGTCCTGACTTTC. The whole variable domain, filled in from reference TRBV29-1 and TRBJ2-6, reads SAVISQKPSRDICQRGTSLTIQCQVDSQVTMMFWYRQQPGQSLTLIATANQGSEATYESGFVIDKFPISRPNLTFSTLTVSNMSPEDSSIYLCSASGTGSGANVLTFGAGSRLTVL.

Note on this clone: This CDR3 is also generated by other DNA sequences in the sample. The chain joins TRBV6-5 to TRBJ1-4, with 7 nucleotides matching TRBD1. The CDR3 length is 15 residues. CDR1 is MNHEY, CDR2 SVGAGI, per germline. Trimming took 0 bases from V and 8 from J; bases not matched to a gene: 6. This chain's CDR3 is CASSYSRQGQEKLFF. The CDR3 nucleotides are TGTGCCAGCAGTTACTCCCGACAGGGACAAGAAAAACTGTTTTTT.

This chain uses TRBV5-1 with TRBJ2-3; D remains unclear. The V gene lost 1 base and the J gene lost 5 bases, with 14 bases spanning the gap. Germline values: CDR1 SGHRS, CDR2 YFSETQ. The CDR3 runs 15 residues. The CDR3 region is CASSLQANDGDTQYF. CDR3 DNA: TGCGCCAGCAGCTTGCAGGCTAATGACGGAGATACGCAGTATTTT.

The V and J genes are TRBV7-6 and TRBJ2-7; maybe TRBD2 (6 bases). This CDR3 is built from 16 residues. V dropped 3 bases and J dropped 3 bases, with 18 bases sitting between them. CDR1 is SGHVS, CDR2 FNYEAQ, per germline. Here the CDR3 DNA reads TGTGCCAGCAGCTTCGAGCCGGGCGGGAAGGTCTACGAGCAGTACTTC. It yields the protein CASSFEPGGKVYEQYF.

The chain recombines TRBV9 with TRBJ2-1, with 9 bases aligning to TRBD2. Per germline, CDR1 SGDLS and CDR2 YYNGEE. The CDR3 runs to 16 residues. The junction had 11 bases not matched to a gene; V was cut back by 0 bases and J by 10 bases. The CDR3 sequence is CASSVEIAGAYTEQFF. CDR3 sequence (DNA): TGTGCCAGCAGCGTAGAGATAGCGGGGGCATATACGGAGCAGTTCTTC.

Note on this clone: The identical CDR3 is also encoded by other nucleotide sequences in the sample. The CDR3 is CSPGQGARTGELFF. CDR3 nucleotide sequence: TGCAGCCCGGGGCAGGGGGCGAGGACCGGGGAGCTGTTTTTT. The rearrangement joins TRBV29-1 to TRBJ2-2; 8 nucleotides agree with TRBD1. CDR3 size: 14 residues. V lost 8 bases and J lost 5; bases outside the gene matches: 10. The V gene's germline CDR1 is SQVTM and CDR2 ANQGSEA.

This clone occurred a few times. This sequence joins TRBV6-6 and TRBJ2-5; D is undetermined. Trimming took 6 bases from V and 0 from J, leaving 5 bases between them. The CDR3 length is 12 residues. Germline assignment: CDR1 MNHNY and CDR2 SVGAGI (reference sequence). This CDR3 is CASSGYQETQYF. For the CDR3, the DNA is TGTGCCAGCAGCGGGTACCAAGAGACCCAGTACTTC.

The V and J genes are TRBV4-2 and TRBJ2-1; a possible D gene is TRBD2 (6 bases). Germline CDR1 LGHNA, CDR2 YNFKEQ. V lost 0 bases and J lost 0, with 9 bases in between. There are 16 residues in the CDR3. The CDR3: CASSQDAGSSYNEQFF. The CDR3 DNA follows: TGTGCCAGCAGCCAAGACGCGGGGAGCTCCTACAATGAGCAGTTCTTC.

This chain uses TRBV6-5 with TRBJ1-2, with 7 bases fitting TRBD1. Trimming at V came to 6 bases and at J to 2 bases, leaving 9 bases not matched to a gene. Germline assignment: CDR1 MNHEY and CDR2 SVGAGI. This CDR3 has 15 residues. CDR3 residues: CASRKTGVSNYGYTF. DNA for the CDR3: TGTGCCAGCAGAAAAACAGGGGTCTCCAACTATGGCTACACCTTC.

The V gene is TRBV30, the J gene TRBJ2-7; unclear D gene. CDR1 is GTSNPN, CDR2 SVGIG, per germline (reference sequence). Deletions cut 3 bases from V and 1 base from J, with 16 bases between. The CDR3 is made up of 15 amino acids. CDR3 sequence reads: CAWSEIVMPSYEQYF. For the CDR3, the DNA is TGTGCCTGGAGCGAGATTGTTATGCCTTCCTACGAGCAGTACTTC.

The chain carries TRBV7-2 and TRBJ2-7; 8 nucleotides line up with TRBD2. This CDR3 is 15 amino acids long. J lost 4 bases, V lost 1 base, and 6 bases had no gene match. The V gene's germline CDR1 is SGHTA and CDR2 FQGNSA. Here the CDR3 reads CASSLVSGSEYEQYF. The CDR3 nucleotides read TGTGCCAGCAGCTTAGTAAGCGGGAGTGAGTACGAGCAGTACTTC.

This clone occurred a few times. The chain uses TRBV7-2 and TRBJ2-7, with 9 bases that match TRBD1. Germline loops: CDR1 SGHTA, CDR2 FQGNSA. With 1 base clipped from V and 7 bases from J, the junction kept 8 bases outside the gene matches. CDR3 size: 15 residues. The CDR3: CASSLVSGTGKEQYF. CDR3 bases: TGTGCCAGCAGCTTAGTTTCCGGGACAGGGAAAGAGCAGTACTTC.

CDR3 sequence: CASSEQGMNTEAFF. CDR3 DNA: TGTGCCAGCAGTGAACAGGGCATGAACACTGAAGCTTTCTTT. The J gene is TRBJ1-1, the V gene TRBV2; a weak D match, TRBD1 (5 bases). The CDR3 sequence is 14 residues long. The V gene lost 2 bases and the J gene lost 0 bases, with 7 bases spanning the gap. Germline V gives CDR1 SNHLY, CDR2 FYNNEI.

The chain links TRBV2 to TRBJ1-5; 9 bases line up with TRBD1. Germline V gene data show CDR1 as SNHLY and CDR2 as FYNNEI. After removal of 4 bases from V and 4 bases from J, the junction contained 2 bases not matched to a gene. CDR3 length: 14 residues. The CDR3 bases are TGTGCCAGCAGTGTCGACAGGGGGAATCAGCCCCAGCATTTT. As protein: CASSVDRGNQPQHF.

The rearrangement links TRBV18 to TRBJ2-1; 11 nucleotides align to TRBD2. The trim removed 3 bases at V and 7 bases at J, leaving 8 bases unmatched. Germline V gene lookup returns CDR1 KGHSH and CDR2 LQKENI. The CDR3 has 16 residues. The CDR3 region is CASSPGLAGGRNEQFF. CDR3 DNA sequence: TGTGCCAGCTCACCCGGTCTAGCGGGAGGTCGGAATGAGCAGTTCTTC. Together with reference TRBV18 and TRBJ2-1, the CDR3 gives the full variable domain: NAGVMQNPRHLVRRRGQEARLRCSPMKGHSHVYWYRQLPEEGLKFMVYLQKENIIDESGMPKERFSAEFPKEGPSILRIQQVVRGDSAAYFCASSPGLAGGRNEQFFGPGTRLTVL.

The chain recombines TRBV27 with TRBJ2-5; 8 bases are shared with TRBD2. The last part of the DNA fits TRBJ2-7 better; the J call may be wrong. The germline V gene encodes CDR1 MNHEY and CDR2 SMNVEV (reference sequence). The CDR3 sequence is 15 residues long. CDR3 in amino acids: CASSLYESGSREQYF. CDR3 bases: TGTGCCAGCAGTTTATATGAAAGCGGGAGCCGCGAGCAGTACTTC.

This chain uses TRBV6-5 with TRBJ1-1; TRBD1 matches at 8 bases. Germline trimming cut 5 bases from V and 5 bases from J; bases unmatched to any gene: 7. This CDR3 is built from 14 residues. The germline CDR1 and CDR2 sequences are MNHEY and SVGAGI. The CDR3 sequence: CASSDGQGGTEAFF. As DNA, the CDR3 is TGTGCCAGCAGTGATGGACAGGGAGGGACTGAAGCTTTCTTT.

The chain has TRBV28 and TRBJ2-2, with D maybe TRBD1 (5 bases). Trimming took off 1 base at V and 4 bases at J, with 13 bases between the two ends. This CDR3 has 16 amino acids. The germline V gene encodes CDR1 MDHEN and CDR2 SYDVKM. The CDR3 region is CASSLLSGWSTGELFF. The CDR3 DNA reads TGTGCCAGCAGTTTATTATCAGGGTGGAGCACCGGGGAGCTGTTTTTT.

There are a few counts of this clone. V usage is TRBV13 and J usage is TRBJ2-1; unclear D gene. With 2 bases removed from V and 10 bases from J, the gap between germline ends came to 15 bases. Per the germline V gene, CDR1 is PRHDT and CDR2 is FYEKMQ (reference sequence). The CDR3 is 14 residues long. The CDR3 DNA is TGTGCCAGCAGCTTACCTAGAGGCGGCGAAGAGCAGTTCTTC. Protein product: CASSLPRGGEEQFF.

The chain employs TRBV5-1 and TRBJ2-3; 8 bases fit TRBD2. Trimming at V came to 7 bases and at J to 4 bases, leaving 14 bases not matched to a gene. This CDR3 contains 16 residues. Germline CDR1 reads SGHRS; CDR2 reads YFSETQ. CDR3 amino acids: CASGSLAGGPADTQYF. The DNA of the CDR3 is TGCGCCAGCGGTTCCCTCGCGGGGGGACCCGCAGATACGCAGTATTTT.

This chain connects TRBV19 to TRBJ2-7, with 9 positions matching TRBD1. CDR1 is LNHDA, CDR2 SQIVND, per germline (reference sequence). The CDR3 extends over 13 amino acids. The V gene end was trimmed by 10 bases and the J gene end by 6 bases; junction bases not matched to a gene: 10. This chain's CDR3 is CATEGTGRLEQYF. DNA of the CDR3: TGTGCCACGGAGGGGACAGGGAGGCTCGAGCAGTACTTC.

The rearrangement uses TRBV5-5 and TRBJ2-7, with D tentatively TRBD1 (5 bases). The CDR3 spans 16 residues. Trimming took off 4 bases at V and 0 bases at J, with 17 bases between the two ends. Germline CDR1 is SGHKS and CDR2 is YYEKEE (reference sequence). CDR3 sequence reads: CASSQLGRGSSYEQYF. DNA of the CDR3: TGTGCCAGCAGCCAGCTGGGGCGCGGAAGCTCCTACGAGCAGTACTTC. Full variable domain (remainder filled in from reference TRBV5-5 and TRBJ2-7): DAGVTQSPTHLIKTRGQQVTLRCSPISGHKSVSWYQQVLGQGPQFIFQYYEKEERGRGNFPDRFSARQFPNYSSELNVNALLLGDSALYLCASSQLGRGSSYEQYFGPGTRLTVT.

This clone was counted between two and nine times. CDR3 coding DNA: TGCGCCAGCAGCAGAGGGGGACGGGACTCCTACGAGCAGTACTTC. Translated: CASSRGGRDSYEQYF. The rearrangement links TRBV5-1 to TRBJ2-7; tentatively, D is TRBD1 (6 bases). The V end was cut by 4 bases, the J end by 0 bases, with 14 bases between. CDR1 and CDR2 (germline): SGHRS, YFSETQ. CDR3 length: 15 amino acids.

V gene TRBV4-1 combines with J gene TRBJ2-7; 8 bases align to TRBD2. The trim removed 1 base at V and 0 bases at J, leaving 11 bases unmatched. CDR1 is MGHRA, CDR2 YSYEKL, per germline. The CDR3 runs 18 residues. CDR3 protein: CASSQGYLREVSSYEQYF. The CDR3 region has the DNA TGCGCCAGCAGCCAAGGTTACTTGCGGGAGGTATCCTCCTACGAGCAGTACTTC.

This sequence joins TRBV6-5 and TRBJ2-5, with 8 positions matching TRBD1. V lost 8 bases to trimming and J lost 5 bases; unmatched junction nucleotides: 7. CDR1 MNHEY and CDR2 SVGAGI come from the germline V gene. There are 13 residues in the CDR3. The CDR3 protein is CASGPGGRETQYF. The DNA of the CDR3 is TGTGCCAGCGGCCCAGGGGGCCGGGAGACCCAGTACTTC.

The chain carries TRBV6-5 and TRBJ1-1; TRBD1 matches 7 bases. The V and J ends lost 6 bases and 10 bases, in that order; junction bases with no gene match: 17. The germline gives CDR1 MNHEY, CDR2 SVGAGI. This CDR3 is built from 15 residues. The CDR3 DNA reads as TGTGCCAGCAGCCAGGGGGTAACAGGGGTCGTTGGAGCTTTCTTT. It yields the protein CASSQGVTGVVGAFF.

The rearrangement uses TRBV7-8 and TRBJ1-3, with D uncertain. Trimming cost V 5 bases and J 0 bases, with 11 bases left between them. CDR1 is SGHVS, CDR2 FQNEAQ, per germline. The CDR3 is 15 amino acids. This CDR3 is CASSPGQLSGNTIYF. CDR3 coding DNA: TGTGCCAGCAGCCCAGGTCAGCTCTCTGGAAACACCATATATTTT.

This clone was detected once. The chain joins TRBV4-1 to TRBJ2-3; maybe TRBD2 (6 bases). With 4 bases removed from V and 1 base from J, the gap between germline ends came to 18 bases. CDR1 and CDR2 from the germline V gene are MGHRA and YSYEKL. The CDR3 covers 17 residues. The CDR3 spells CASSRGRTGLGTDTQYF. DNA of the CDR3: TGCGCCAGCAGCCGGGGGAGGACGGGCCTAGGCACAGATACGCAGTATTTT.